This is a list of T cell receptor beta chains from one sample in a study of T cells in localized non-small cell lung cancer. Sequenced by immunoSEQ multiplex PCR; TCRdb stores in-frame clones only, minus some. The table lists tens of thousands of clones, roughly nine tenths of them singletons. The specimen was peripheral blood, collected before any cancer treatment. Receptor source: a woman aged 35-70 years with stage I lung adenocarcinoma. Both conserved end residues are part of each CDR3. Each record gives: D gene, J gene, clone size, V gene, CDR3 DNA, CDR3 protein. The D gene is left open where the match is weak. A clone size is listed for some rows: how often the clone was seen (once, few, many), or a class if it is expanded.

D gene: -; J gene: TRBJ2-3; clone size: -; V gene: TRBV4-3; CDR3 DNA: TGCGCCAGCAGCCAAGAAAGGTTCCGGGGCAGGGCAGATACGCAGTATTTT; CDR3 protein: CASSQERFRGRADTQYF
D gene: -; J gene: TRBJ1-5; clone size: -; V gene: TRBV19; CDR3 DNA: TGTGCCAGCCACCTCGGGGACCCTCATAGCAATCAGCCCCAGCATTTT; CDR3 protein: CASHLGDPHSNQPQHF
D gene: -; J gene: TRBJ2-1; clone size: -; V gene: TRBV7-3; CDR3 DNA: TGTGCCAGCAGCTTAAGCGGCAGCGTGGCAATCAATGAGCAGTTCTTC; CDR3 protein: CASSLSGSVAINEQFF
D gene: -; J gene: TRBJ1-6; clone size: -; V gene: TRBV7-3; CDR3 DNA: TGTGCCAGCAGCCTAAGAGAAAATTCACCCCTCCACTTT; CDR3 protein: CASSLRENSPLHF
D gene: TRBD1; J gene: TRBJ1-5; clone size: -; V gene: TRBV28; CDR3 DNA: TGTGCCAGCGGGACAGGGGTTTATAGCAATCAGCCCCAGCATTTT; CDR3 protein: CASGTGVYSNQPQHF
D gene: -; J gene: TRBJ1-3; clone size: -; V gene: TRBV18; CDR3 DNA: TGTGCCAGCTCACCAGGGCTTACCCTCGGAAACACCATATATTTT; CDR3 protein: CASSPGLTLGNTIYF
D gene: TRBD1; J gene: TRBJ2-1; clone size: -; V gene: TRBV7-3; CDR3 DNA: TGTGCCAGCAGCTCACAGGGGAAGGAGCAGTTCTTC; CDR3 protein: CASSSQGKEQFF
D gene: TRBD1; J gene: TRBJ1-5; clone size: -; V gene: TRBV28; CDR3 DNA: TGTGCCAGCAGGACAGGGTTTGGCAATCAGCCCCAGCATTTT; CDR3 protein: CASRTGFGNQPQHF
D gene: -; J gene: TRBJ1-6; clone size: few; V gene: TRBV11-2; CDR3 DNA: TGTGCCAGCAGCTTAGATTTTACCTATAATTCACCCCTCCACTTT; CDR3 protein: CASSLDFTYNSPLHF
D gene: -; J gene: TRBJ1-3; clone size: -; V gene: TRBV4-3; CDR3 DNA: TGCGCCAGCAGCCAAGATAGACATCACCCGGGAAACACCATATATTTT; CDR3 protein: CASSQDRHHPGNTIYF
D gene: -; J gene: TRBJ1-2; clone size: once; V gene: TRBV27; CDR3 DNA: TGTGCCAGCAGTGCCGGGACAACCTATGGCTACACCTTC; CDR3 protein: CASSAGTTYGYTF
D gene: -; J gene: TRBJ2-3; clone size: -; V gene: TRBV7-9; CDR3 DNA: TGTGCCAGCAGCTCCTGGGGCGTGTCTAGCACAGATACGCAGTATTTT; CDR3 protein: CASSSWGVSSTDTQYF
D gene: -; J gene: TRBJ1-5; clone size: -; V gene: TRBV5-8; CDR3 DNA: TGTGCCAGCAGCTTGGGGGATTTTAGCAATCAGCCCCAGCATTTT; CDR3 protein: CASSLGDFSNQPQHF
D gene: -; J gene: TRBJ2-6; clone size: few; V gene: TRBV6-1; CDR3 DNA: TGTGCCAGCAGTTCAGACGCCTCTGGGGCCAACGTCCTGACTTTC; CDR3 protein: CASSSDASGANVLTF
D gene: -; J gene: TRBJ1-2; clone size: -; V gene: TRBV20-1; CDR3 DNA: TGCAGTGCCGCCTCGAGGGTTCCTACCTTC; CDR3 protein: CSAASRVPTF
D gene: -; J gene: TRBJ2-3; clone size: -; V gene: TRBV5-4; CDR3 DNA: TGTGCCAGCAGCTCACGGGACAGCACAGATACGCAGTATTTT; CDR3 protein: CASSSRDSTDTQYF
D gene: -; J gene: TRBJ2-3; clone size: once; V gene: TRBV5-1; CDR3 DNA: TGCGCCAGTTCGGACAGTGGCACAGATACGCAGTATTTT; CDR3 protein: CASSDSGTDTQYF
D gene: -; J gene: TRBJ2-7; clone size: -; V gene: TRBV27; CDR3 DNA: TGTGCCAGCAGGGGGATTGACGAGCAGTACTTC; CDR3 protein: CASRGIDEQYF
D gene: TRBD1; J gene: TRBJ1-1; clone size: -; V gene: TRBV6-6; CDR3 DNA: TGTGCCAGCAGTTACTGGGGGACAGGGGGCGCCGAAGCTTTCTTT; CDR3 protein: CASSYWGTGGAEAFF
D gene: -; J gene: TRBJ1-1; clone size: -; V gene: TRBV7-8; CDR3 DNA: TGTGCCAGCAGCTTGAGGGAGATGAACACTGAAGCTTTCTTT; CDR3 protein: CASSLREMNTEAFF
D gene: TRBD2; J gene: TRBJ2-5; clone size: -; V gene: TRBV30; CDR3 DNA: TGTGCCAGCACTAAACTAGCGGGGCGGGAGACCCAGTACTTC; CDR3 protein: CASTKLAGRETQYF
D gene: -; J gene: TRBJ2-3; clone size: -; V gene: TRBV29-1; CDR3 DNA: TGCAGCGTTGAACGGCAAACCAGCACAGATACGCAGTATTTT; CDR3 protein: CSVERQTSTDTQYF